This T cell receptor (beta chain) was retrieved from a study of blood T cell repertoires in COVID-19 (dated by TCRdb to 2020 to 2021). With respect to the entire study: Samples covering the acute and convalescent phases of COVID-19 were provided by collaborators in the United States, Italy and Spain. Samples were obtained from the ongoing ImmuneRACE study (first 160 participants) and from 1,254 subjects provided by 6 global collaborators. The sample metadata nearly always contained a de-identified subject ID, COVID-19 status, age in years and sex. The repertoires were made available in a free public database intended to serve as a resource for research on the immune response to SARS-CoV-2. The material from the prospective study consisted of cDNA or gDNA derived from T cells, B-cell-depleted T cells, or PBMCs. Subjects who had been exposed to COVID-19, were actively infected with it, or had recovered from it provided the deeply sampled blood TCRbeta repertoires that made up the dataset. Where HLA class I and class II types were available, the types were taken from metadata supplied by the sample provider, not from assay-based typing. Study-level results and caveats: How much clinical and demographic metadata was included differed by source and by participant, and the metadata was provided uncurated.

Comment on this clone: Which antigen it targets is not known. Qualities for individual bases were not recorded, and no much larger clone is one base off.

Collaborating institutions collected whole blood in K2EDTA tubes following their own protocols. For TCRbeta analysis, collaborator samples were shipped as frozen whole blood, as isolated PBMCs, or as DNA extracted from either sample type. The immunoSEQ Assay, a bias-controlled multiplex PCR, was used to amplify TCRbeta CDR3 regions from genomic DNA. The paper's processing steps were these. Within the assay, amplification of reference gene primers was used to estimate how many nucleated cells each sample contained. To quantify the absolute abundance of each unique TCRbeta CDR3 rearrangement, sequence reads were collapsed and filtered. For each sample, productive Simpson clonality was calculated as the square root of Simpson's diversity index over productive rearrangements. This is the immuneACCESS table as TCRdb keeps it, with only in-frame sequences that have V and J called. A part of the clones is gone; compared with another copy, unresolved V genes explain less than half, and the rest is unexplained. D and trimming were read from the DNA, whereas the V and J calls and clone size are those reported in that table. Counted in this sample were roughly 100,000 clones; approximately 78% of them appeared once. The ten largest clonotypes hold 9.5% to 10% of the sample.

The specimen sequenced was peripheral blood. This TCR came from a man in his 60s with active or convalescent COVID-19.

The CDR3 reads CASSFKGTGNYGYTF. The DNA sequence reads TGTGCCAGTAGTTTCAAAGGGACAGGCAACTATGGCTACACCTTC. Rearrangement joined TRBV19 to TRBJ1-2, and 8 bases in between align with TRBD1. The CDR3 spans 15 residues, from the cysteine through the phenylalanine. Of all the DNA, just the CDR3 is kept, 45 bases in frame from base 1. From a lookup of the germline V gene (reference sequence), CDR1 and CDR2 are LNHDA and SQIVND. V is cut back by 5 bases and J by 2 bases, with 7 bases in the junction unmatched.